This is a list of T cell receptor beta chains from one sample in a study of early T cells in non-severe SARS-CoV-2 infection. From the 5' RACE reads, TCRdb called clonotypes with MiXCR, one entry per CDR3 protein. The repertoire holds 55,000 to 80,000 distinct CDR3 sequences, with 7% to 10% as singletons. Sequencing used whole blood, obtained at baseline. These receptors all stem from an adult who was a healthcare worker with PCR-confirmed SARS-CoV-2 infection or an uninfected control (not recorded which). Both conserved end residues are part of each CDR3. A D gene is named only where the DNA matches it firmly. A row's size may be missing; if present it is once, few, many or a size class.

size	D	J	V	DNA	CDR3
few	TRBD1	TRBJ1-1	TRBV20-1	TGCAGTGCTGGAAACCCGGGACAGGGGATCAACACTGAAGCTTTCTTT	CSAGNPGQGINTEAFF
-	TRBD1	TRBJ2-5	TRBV7-9	TGTGCCAGCAGCTTCGGACAGGCCGAGGGGGAGACCCAGTACTTC	CASSFGQAEGETQYF
many	-	TRBJ2-7	TRBV20-1	TGCAGTGCCATAGGCTGGACATCCAACTCCTACGAGCAGTACTTC	CSAIGWTSNSYEQYF
-	-	TRBJ1-5	TRBV20-1	TGCAGTGCTAGAGAGGCAGATAGCAATCAGCCCCAGCATTTT	CSAREADSNQPQHF
many	-	TRBJ2-5	TRBV5-4	TGTGCCAGCAGCCAGGGAGAGACCCAGTACTTC	CASSQGETQYF
-	-	TRBJ2-7	TRBV12-3/TRBV12-4	TGTGCCAGCAGTCCACAGGTTCCCTACGAGCAGTACTTC	CASSPQVPYEQYF
-	-	TRBJ1-5	TRBV6-1	TGTGCCAGCAGTGAATCTGGTAATCAGCCCCAGCATTTT	CASSESGNQPQHF
few	-	TRBJ2-1	TRBV19	TGTGCCAGTAGTATGGTCTGGACTCCCGGCAATGAGCAGTTCTTC	CASSMVWTPGNEQFF
-	TRBD1	TRBJ2-1	TRBV5-5	TGTGCCAGCAGTCAGACAGGGAGCGGCGTCAATGAGCAGTTCTTC	CASSQTGSGVNEQFF
few	TRBD2	TRBJ2-1	TRBV10-3	TGTGCCATCAGTGTCGGCACTAGCGGGAGCGATGAGCAGTTCTTC	CAISVGTSGSDEQFF
-	-	TRBJ2-3	TRBV10-3	TGTGCCATCAGCCAGACGACTGACGCCGATACGCAGTATTTT	CAISQTTDADTQYF
-	-	TRBJ2-1	TRBV20-1	TGCAGTGCTAGAGATTCAAGAGGGAGTTGGTACAATGAGCAGTTCTTC	CSARDSRGSWYNEQFF
-	TRBD1	TRBJ2-3	TRBV5-5	TGTGCCAGCAGCGGGGGACAGTGGGAGGATACGCAGTATTTT	CASSGGQWEDTQYF
-	-	TRBJ1-1	TRBV10-3	TGTGCCATCAGTGAGGGGGCGCACACTGAAGCTTTCTTT	CAISEGAHTEAFF
few	-	TRBJ2-7	TRBV4-2	TGTGCCAGCAGCCAGGAGAGTCTGACCTACGAGCAGTACTTC	CASSQESLTYEQYF
-	-	TRBJ2-7	TRBV7-8	TGTGCCAGCAGCGTGGGACCGGGCGTACAGTACGAGCAGTACTTC	CASSVGPGVQYEQYF
many	-	TRBJ2-5	TRBV7-9	TGTGCCAGCAGCTTTGAGGGACCCATCCTCGAGACCCAGTACTTC	CASSFEGPILETQYF
-	-	TRBJ1-1	TRBV7-3	TGTGCCAGCAGCCACCTAGGGGGAAGGGCCGAAGCTTTCTTT	CASSHLGGRAEAFF
-	-	TRBJ2-1	TRBV9	TGTGCCAGCAGCCCCCAGGTAGCGGTCAGCCCCCAGCAGTTCTTC	CASSPQVAVSPQQFF
many	-	TRBJ2-2	TRBV7-2	TGTGCCAGCAGCCCCAGGTTAGGGGTCACCGGGGAGCTGTTTTTT	CASSPRLGVTGELFF
many	-	TRBJ2-5	TRBV5-1	TGCGCCAGCAGCACCGGGACGCCCGGGGAGACCCAGTACTTC	CASSTGTPGETQYF
many	-	TRBJ2-7	TRBV7-2	TGTGCCAGCAGCTTAGCCGGGCCGGGAATCTACGAGCAGTACTTC	CASSLAGPGIYEQYF
few	TRBD2	TRBJ2-5	TRBV11-2	TGTGCCAGCAGCCCGTTGAATAGCGGGGAAGAGACCCAGTACTTC	CASSPLNSGEETQYF
many	-	TRBJ1-1	TRBV20-1	TGCAGTGCTAGAGAGGACTACTACACTGAAGCTTTCTTT	CSAREDYYTEAFF
few	-	TRBJ2-1	TRBV7-6	TGTGCCAGCAGCTTAGATGGTCCTAGCTCCTACAATGAGCAGTTCTTC	CASSLDGPSSYNEQFF
-	TRBD2	TRBJ2-1	TRBV5-1	TGCGCCAGCGGGTTCGGCGGGAGCCTCTACAATGAGCAGTTCTTC	CASGFGGSLYNEQFF
many	TRBD1	TRBJ1-5	TRBV19	TGTGCCAGTCGGTCACAGGGGACGGGCAATCAGCCCCAGCATTTT	CASRSQGTGNQPQHF
-	-	TRBJ2-1	TRBV6-1	TGTGCCAGCAAGAAACGGGATGAGTTTTACAATGAGCAGTTCTTC	CASKKRDEFYNEQFF
many	-	TRBJ1-4	TRBV18	TGTGCCAGCTCCCGTGAGGTCGCAACTAATGAAAAACTGTTTTTT	CASSREVATNEKLFF
-	TRBD2	TRBJ2-3	TRBV7-2	TGTGCCAGCAGCTTAATGGCGGGAGGGCCCCGTTTT	CASSLMAGGPRF
-	-	TRBJ2-3	TRBV20-1	TGCAGTGCTACGTCGGCCACTAGCACAGATACGCAGTATTTT	CSATSATSTDTQYF
few	-	TRBJ2-3	TRBV20-1	TGCAGTGCTAGAAGAGGGGCTAGCACAGATACGCAGTATTTT	CSARRGASTDTQYF
few	TRBD1	TRBJ2-5	TRBV7-9	TGTGCCAGCAGCCTCCCCCAACAGGGGCTAGGGGCCCAGTACTTC	CASSLPQQGLGAQYF
few	-	TRBJ1-2	TRBV19	TGTGCCAGTAGTAACCGGGGCCCGCCAGGCTATGGCTACACCTTC	CASSNRGPPGYGYTF
many	-	TRBJ2-1	TRBV7-9	TGTGCCAGCAGCTTAGCCAGTCAAGCCTCCTACAATGAGCAGTTCTTC	CASSLASQASYNEQFF
many	-	TRBJ2-5	TRBV27	TGTGCCAGCAGTTTATCGGTCCCGATGGAAGAGACCCAGTACTTC	CASSLSVPMEETQYF
few	-	TRBJ2-7	TRBV5-1	TGCGCCAGCAGCTCTCTTGACAGACCATACGAGCAGTACTTC	CASSSLDRPYEQYF
-	TRBD2	TRBJ2-7	TRBV7-8	TGTGCCAGCAGCCCCTGGGGGACTAGCCCTGAGCAGTACTTC	CASSPWGTSPEQYF
few	TRBD2	TRBJ2-2	TRBV29-1	TGCAGCGTTGAAGTTACTAGCGGGCCTAACACCGGGGAGCTGTTTTTT	CSVEVTSGPNTGELFF
many	TRBD2	TRBJ2-7	TRBV18	TGTGCCAGCTCACGCGGACTAGCGGGAGCTATGGAGCAGTACTTC	CASSRGLAGAMEQYF
medium-sized	TRBD1	TRBJ2-1	TRBV7-3	TGTGCCAGCAGCTTCGGACAGGGGGAATACAATGAGCAGTTCTTC	CASSFGQGEYNEQFF
many	-	TRBJ2-1	TRBV5-4	TGTGCCAGCAGATTAGCCCCAACAGGTAGTGGTGAGCAGTTCTTC	CASRLAPTGSGEQFF
many	TRBD1	TRBJ2-4	TRBV27	TGTGCCAGCAGGACACAGGGGGCTTCCGACATTCAGTACTTC	CASRTQGASDIQYF
few	-	TRBJ2-1	TRBV4-3	TGCGCCAGCAGCCAAGGGGGGAAGAGGGGTGAGCAGTTCTTC	CASSQGGKRGEQFF
many	-	TRBJ2-1	TRBV6-2/TRBV6-3	TGTGCCAGCAGTTCCAGAACAAATGAGCAGTTCTTC	CASSSRTNEQFF
many	TRBD1	TRBJ1-2	TRBV6-2/TRBV6-3	TGTGCCAGCAGTCTGATCAGGGGGAACTATGGCTACACCTTC	CASSLIRGNYGYTF
many	-	TRBJ1-2	TRBV3-1	TGTGCCAGCAGCCAAGTTTCCGAGGGAAGGTATGGCTACACCTTC	CASSQVSEGRYGYTF
-	-	TRBJ1-2	TRBV2	TGTGCCAGCAGATCCCCGAGGGAATTAGGCTACACCTTC	CASRSPRELGYTF
-	-	TRBJ2-3	TRBV4-3	TGCGCCAGCAGCCCTGCGGGTTCAGGGTCATATACGCAGTATTTT	CASSPAGSGSYTQYF
few	TRBD2	TRBJ2-5	TRBV10-1	TGCGCCAGCAGTGAGTCTAGCGGGGTTGAGACCCAGTACTTC	CASSESSGVETQYF
many	TRBD1	TRBJ1-2	TRBV20-1	TGCAGTGCCCGCACAGGGGAAGACTATGGCTACACCTTC	CSARTGEDYGYTF
few	-	TRBJ2-2	TRBV4-3	TGCGCCAGCAGCCAAGATAGGACCGGGGAGCTGTTTTTT	CASSQDRTGELFF
many	-	TRBJ2-2	TRBV2	TGTGCCAGCAGTGAAAGGGGAAGGGAGGCCACCGGGGAGCTGTTTTTT	CASSERGREATGELFF
-	-	TRBJ1-1	TRBV5-4	TGTGCCAGCAGCTTAGGGCGGGCCTCGCTGAGCACTGAAGCTTTCTTT	CASSLGRASLSTEAFF
few	-	TRBJ1-4	TRBV18	TGTGCCAGCTCACCAAGCACAGGAAATGAAAAACTGTTTTTT	CASSPSTGNEKLFF